This T cell receptor (beta chain) was sequenced in a study of post-analysis software for immune sequencing data. Study context: Courses of disease covered relapsing-remitting, secondary progressive and progressive-relapsing multiple sclerosis. Study observations and caveats: Significantly decreased normalized Chao1 diversity was recorded for multiple sclerosis patients relative to controls. There were five or six TRBV segments more frequent in patients than controls, and TRBV5-6, TRBV5-1 and TRBV20-1 were among them. Samples prepared in the same batch strongly co-clustered by F measure.

The germline CDR1 and CDR2 sequences are MRHNA and SNTAGT. There are 14 residues in the CDR3. Trimming removed 4 bases at V and 0 bases at J, with 8 bases between. The TCR beta cDNA libraries carried unique molecular identifiers. TCRdb reprocessed the PCR reads via MiXCR and lists one record per CDR3 protein. There are about 540,000 distinct CDR3 sequences in the sample; around a third occur only once, and about 5.6% lies in the top ten. Remarks on this clonotype: Its target is unknown.

The sequence was collected from a girl aged 2-17 years with multiple sclerosis. V usage is TRBV6-4 and J usage is TRBJ2-3; no clear D. Sample: blood. CDR3 coding DNA: TGTGCCAGCAGTGCCTGGGATAGCACAGATACGCAGTATTTT. Translating it yields CASSAWDSTDTQYF.